This TCR beta chain was observed in a study of blood T cell repertoires in COVID-19. Sequenced by immunoSEQ multiplex PCR; TCRdb stores in-frame clones only, minus some. This sample has 200,000 to 250,000 clones, with less than 90% found just once. This CDR3 is built from 16 residues. The V segment lost 5 bases and the J segment 6 bases; nucleotides outside the gene matches: 15. Germline V CDR1 and CDR2: MGHRA, YSYEKL. The receptor's source is a woman aged 40 to 50 who had recovered from COVID-19. This chain connects TRBV4-1 to TRBJ1-1; 7 nucleotides match TRBD1. The source material was PBMCs or T cells enriched from blood (not recorded which). CDR3: CASSGHKQGLSPEAFF. The CDR3 DNA sequence: TGCGCCAGCAGCGGTCATAAACAGGGGTTGTCGCCTGAAGCTTTCTTT.